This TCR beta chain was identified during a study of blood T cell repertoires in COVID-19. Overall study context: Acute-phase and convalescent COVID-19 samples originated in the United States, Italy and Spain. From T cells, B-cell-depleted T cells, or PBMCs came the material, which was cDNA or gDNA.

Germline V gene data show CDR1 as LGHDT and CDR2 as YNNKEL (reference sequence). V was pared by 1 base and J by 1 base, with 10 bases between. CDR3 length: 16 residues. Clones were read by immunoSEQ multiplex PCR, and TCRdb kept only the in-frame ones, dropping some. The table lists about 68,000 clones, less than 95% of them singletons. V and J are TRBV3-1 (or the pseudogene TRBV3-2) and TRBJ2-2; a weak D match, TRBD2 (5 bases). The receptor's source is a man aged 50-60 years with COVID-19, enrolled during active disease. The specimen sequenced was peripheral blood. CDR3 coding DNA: TGTGCCAGCAGCCAAGTCCGGACTGGGAACACCGGGGAGCTGTTTTTT. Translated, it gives CASSQVRTGNTGELFF.